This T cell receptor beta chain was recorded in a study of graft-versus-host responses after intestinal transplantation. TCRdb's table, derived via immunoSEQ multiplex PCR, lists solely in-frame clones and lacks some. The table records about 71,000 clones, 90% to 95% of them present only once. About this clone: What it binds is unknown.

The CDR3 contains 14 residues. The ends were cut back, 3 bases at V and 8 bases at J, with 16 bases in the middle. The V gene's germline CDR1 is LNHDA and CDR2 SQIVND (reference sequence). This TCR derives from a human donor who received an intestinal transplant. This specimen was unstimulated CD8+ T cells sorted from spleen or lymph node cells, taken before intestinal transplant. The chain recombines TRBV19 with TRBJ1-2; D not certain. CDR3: CASSMERETLGYTF. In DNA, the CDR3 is TGTGCCAGTAGTATGGAGCGGGAAACTCTAGGCTACACCTTC.